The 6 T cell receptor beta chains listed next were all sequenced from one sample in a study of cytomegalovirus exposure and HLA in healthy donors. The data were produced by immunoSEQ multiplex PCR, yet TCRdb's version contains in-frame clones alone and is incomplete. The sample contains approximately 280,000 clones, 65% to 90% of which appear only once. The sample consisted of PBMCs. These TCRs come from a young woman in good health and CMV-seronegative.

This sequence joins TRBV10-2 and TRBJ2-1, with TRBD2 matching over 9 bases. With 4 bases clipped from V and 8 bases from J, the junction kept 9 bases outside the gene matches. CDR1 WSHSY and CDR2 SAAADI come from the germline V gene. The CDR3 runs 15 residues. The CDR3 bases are TGCGCCAGCAGTGTAACTAGCGGGCGTTTGTATGAGCAGTTCTTC. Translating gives CASSVTSGRLYEQFF.

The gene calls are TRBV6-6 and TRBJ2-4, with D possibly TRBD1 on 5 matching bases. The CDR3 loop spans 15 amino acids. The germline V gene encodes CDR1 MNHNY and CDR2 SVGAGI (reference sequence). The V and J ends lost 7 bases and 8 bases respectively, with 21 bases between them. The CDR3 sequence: CASTPYTQGVYIQYF. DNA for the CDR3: TGTGCCAGCACTCCCTACACCCAGGGCGTGTACATTCAGTACTTC.

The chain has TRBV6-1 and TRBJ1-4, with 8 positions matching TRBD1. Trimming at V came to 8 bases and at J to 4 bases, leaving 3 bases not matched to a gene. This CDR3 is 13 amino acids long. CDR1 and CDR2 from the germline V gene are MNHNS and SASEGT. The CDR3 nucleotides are TGTGCCAGCCAGACAGGGGATAATGAAAAACTGTTTTTT. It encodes CASQTGDNEKLFF.

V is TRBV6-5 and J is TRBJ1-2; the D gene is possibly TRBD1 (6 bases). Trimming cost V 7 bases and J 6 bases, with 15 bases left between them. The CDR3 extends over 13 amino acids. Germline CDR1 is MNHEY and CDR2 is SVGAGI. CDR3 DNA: TGTGCCAGCATCTCACAGGGTCTCGATGGCTACACCTTC. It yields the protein CASISQGLDGYTF.

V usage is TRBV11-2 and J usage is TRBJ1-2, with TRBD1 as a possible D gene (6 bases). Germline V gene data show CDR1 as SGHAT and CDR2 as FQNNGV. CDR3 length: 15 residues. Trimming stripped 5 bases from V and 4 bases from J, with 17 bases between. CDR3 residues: CASSPDSGPFYGYTF. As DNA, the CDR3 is TGTGCCAGCAGCCCGGACAGTGGGCCCTTCTATGGCTACACCTTC.

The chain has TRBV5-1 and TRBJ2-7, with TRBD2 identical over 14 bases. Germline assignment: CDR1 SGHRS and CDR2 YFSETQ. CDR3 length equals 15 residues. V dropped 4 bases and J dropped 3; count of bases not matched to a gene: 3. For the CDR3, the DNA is TGCGCCAGCAGCACCGGACTAGCGGGAGGCTACGAGCAGTACTTC. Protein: CASSTGLAGGYEQYF.